This TCR beta chain was obtained from a study of regulatory T cells in long-lasting Graves disease. Study-level results: Possibly, too few samples lowered accuracy.

Time point: newly diagnosed GD, antithyroid drugs for less than 3 months. Construction of the TCR library relied on RNA isolated from PBMCs. This clonotype was observed at least ten times. The target antigen is unknown. CDR3 length equals 15 residues. Germline CDR1 reads SGDLS; CDR2 reads YYNGEE. The V segment lost 3 bases and the J segment 3 bases; nucleotides outside the gene matches: 5. Investigators prepared the TCR beta libraries by applying iRepertoire HTBI primers and Arm-PCR of CDR3 regions. TCRdb passed the multiplex PCR reads through MiXCR, listing each CDR3 protein once. Of approximately 400,000 distinct CDR3 sequences listed, 15% are singletons.

The specimen comprised peripheral blood mononuclear cells (PBMCs), sampled at new diagnosis, from a patient treated with antithyroid drugs. The receptor's source is a female donor with Graves disease. The gene calls are TRBV9 and TRBJ1-1, with 10 bases aligning to TRBD1. DNA for the CDR3: TGTGCCAGCAGCGCAAGGACAGGGGGGGACACTGAAGCTTTCTTT. As protein: CASSARTGGDTEAFF.